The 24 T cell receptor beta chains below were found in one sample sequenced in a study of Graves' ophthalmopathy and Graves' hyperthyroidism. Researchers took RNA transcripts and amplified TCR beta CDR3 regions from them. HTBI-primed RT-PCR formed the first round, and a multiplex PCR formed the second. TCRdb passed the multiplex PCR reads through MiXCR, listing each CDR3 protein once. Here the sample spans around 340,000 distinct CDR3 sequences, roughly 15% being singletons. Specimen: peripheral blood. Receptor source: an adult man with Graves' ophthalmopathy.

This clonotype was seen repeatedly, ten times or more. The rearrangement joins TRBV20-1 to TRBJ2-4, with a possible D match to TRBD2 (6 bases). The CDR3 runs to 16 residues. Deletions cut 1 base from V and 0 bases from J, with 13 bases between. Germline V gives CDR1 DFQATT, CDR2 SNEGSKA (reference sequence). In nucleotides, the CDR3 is TGCAGTGCTAGAGGAGAGAGGGGACTAGCCAAAAACATTCAGTACTTC. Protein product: CSARGERGLAKNIQYF.

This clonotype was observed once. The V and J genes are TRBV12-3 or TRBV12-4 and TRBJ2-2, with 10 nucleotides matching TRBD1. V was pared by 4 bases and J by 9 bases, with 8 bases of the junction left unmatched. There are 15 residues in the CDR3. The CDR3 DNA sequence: TGTGCCAGCAGTTGGCCGGGACAGGGGACCAGGGAGCTGTTTTTT. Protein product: CASSWPGQGTRELFF.

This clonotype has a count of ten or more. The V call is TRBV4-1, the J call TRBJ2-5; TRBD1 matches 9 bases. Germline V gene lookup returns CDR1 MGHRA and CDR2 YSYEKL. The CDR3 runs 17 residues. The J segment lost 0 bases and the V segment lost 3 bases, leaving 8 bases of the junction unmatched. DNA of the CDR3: TGCGCCAGCAGCCATGATCGGGACAGGGAATACCAAGAGACCCAGTACTTC. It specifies CASSHDRDREYQETQYF.

The DNA of the CDR3 is TGCGCCAGCAGCCCCGGACAGGGGCGATTGGGTCAGCCCCAGCATTTT. Translation gives CASSPGQGRLGQPQHF. The chain uses TRBV4-1 and TRBJ1-5; TRBD1 agrees at 9 bases. Germline-derived CDR1 and CDR2 are MGHRA and YSYEKL. V lost 4 bases, J lost 6 bases, and 10 bases stayed unmatched. The CDR3 spans 16 residues.

The CDR3 DNA is TGTGCCAGCAGCGGTAACAGGGGACGTCGGAGCTCTGGGGCCAACGTCCTGACTTTC. Amino acid sequence: CASSGNRGRRSSGANVLTF. The chain recombines TRBV3-1 with TRBJ2-6; 7 bases are shared with TRBD1. The V gene's germline CDR1 is LGHDT and CDR2 YNNKEL (reference sequence). The J segment lost 0 bases and the V segment lost 5 bases, leaving 13 bases of the junction unmatched. The CDR3 contains 19 residues.

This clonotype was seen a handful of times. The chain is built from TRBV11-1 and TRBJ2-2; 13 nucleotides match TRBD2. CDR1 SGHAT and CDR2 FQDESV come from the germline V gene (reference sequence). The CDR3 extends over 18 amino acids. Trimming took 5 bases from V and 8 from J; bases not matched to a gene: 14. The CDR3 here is CASSQPNPLAGGPGELFF. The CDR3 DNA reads TGTGCCAGCAGCCAGCCTAACCCACTAGCGGGAGGGCCTGGGGAGCTGTTTTTT.

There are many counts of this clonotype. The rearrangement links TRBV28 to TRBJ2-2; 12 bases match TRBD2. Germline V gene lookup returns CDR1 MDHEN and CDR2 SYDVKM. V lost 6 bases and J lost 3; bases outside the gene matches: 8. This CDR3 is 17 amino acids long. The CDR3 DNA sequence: TGTGCCAGCAGCCCTAGCGGGAGGGCAGTCTACACCGGGGAGCTGTTTTTT. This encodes CASSPSGRAVYTGELFF.

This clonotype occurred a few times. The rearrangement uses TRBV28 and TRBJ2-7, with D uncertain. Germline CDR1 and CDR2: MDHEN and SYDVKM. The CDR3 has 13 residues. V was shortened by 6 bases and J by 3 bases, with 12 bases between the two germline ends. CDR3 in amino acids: CASSSLLVYEQYF. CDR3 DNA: TGTGCCAGCAGCTCCCTGCTAGTCTACGAGCAGTACTTC.

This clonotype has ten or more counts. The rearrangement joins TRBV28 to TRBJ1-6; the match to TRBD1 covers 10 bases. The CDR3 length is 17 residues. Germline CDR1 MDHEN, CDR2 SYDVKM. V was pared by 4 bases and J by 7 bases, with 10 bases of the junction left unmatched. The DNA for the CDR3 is TGTGCCAGCAGTTACCTCGGGACAGGGGTTGGGAATTCACCCCTCCACTTT. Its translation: CASSYLGTGVGNSPLHF.

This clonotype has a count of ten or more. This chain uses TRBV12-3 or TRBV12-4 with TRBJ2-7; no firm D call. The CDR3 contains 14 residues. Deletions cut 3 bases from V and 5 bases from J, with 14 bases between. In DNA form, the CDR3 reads TGTGCCAGCAGTTTTATTCGGCGAGTGGACGAGCAGTACTTC. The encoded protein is CASSFIRRVDEQYF.

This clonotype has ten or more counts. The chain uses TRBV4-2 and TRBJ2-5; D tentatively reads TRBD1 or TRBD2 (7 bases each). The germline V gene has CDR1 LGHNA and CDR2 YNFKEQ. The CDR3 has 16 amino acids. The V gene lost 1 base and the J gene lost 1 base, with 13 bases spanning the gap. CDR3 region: CASSQAGGGIQETQYF. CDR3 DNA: TGTGCCAGCAGCCAAGCAGGGGGGGGGATCCAAGAGACCCAGTACTTC.

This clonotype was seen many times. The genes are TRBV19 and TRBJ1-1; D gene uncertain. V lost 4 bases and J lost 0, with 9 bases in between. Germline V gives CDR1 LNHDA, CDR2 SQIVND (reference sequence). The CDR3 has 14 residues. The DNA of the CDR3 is TGTGCCAGTAGTACGAGACGGATGAACACTGAAGCTTTCTTT. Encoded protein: CASSTRRMNTEAFF.

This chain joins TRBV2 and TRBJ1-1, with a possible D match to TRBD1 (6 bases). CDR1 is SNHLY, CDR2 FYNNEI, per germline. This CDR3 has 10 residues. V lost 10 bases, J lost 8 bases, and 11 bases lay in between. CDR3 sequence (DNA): TGTGCCACGCAACAGGGCGAAGCTTTCTTT. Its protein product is CATQQGEAFF.

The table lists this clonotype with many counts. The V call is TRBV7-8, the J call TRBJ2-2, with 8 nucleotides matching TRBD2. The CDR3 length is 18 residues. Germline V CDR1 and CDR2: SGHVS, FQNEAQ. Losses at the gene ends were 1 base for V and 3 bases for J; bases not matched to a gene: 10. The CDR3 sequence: CASSLGRGSGTHTGELFF. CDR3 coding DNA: TGTGCCAGCAGCTTAGGCAGGGGTAGCGGGACCCACACCGGGGAGCTGTTTTTT.

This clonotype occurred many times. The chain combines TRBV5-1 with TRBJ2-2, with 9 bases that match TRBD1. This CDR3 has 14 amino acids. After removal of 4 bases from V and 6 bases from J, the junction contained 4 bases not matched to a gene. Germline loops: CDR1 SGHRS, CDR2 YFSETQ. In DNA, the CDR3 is TGCGCCAGCAGCCGGGACAGGGCGTCCGGGGAGCTGTTTTTT. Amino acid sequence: CASSRDRASGELFF.

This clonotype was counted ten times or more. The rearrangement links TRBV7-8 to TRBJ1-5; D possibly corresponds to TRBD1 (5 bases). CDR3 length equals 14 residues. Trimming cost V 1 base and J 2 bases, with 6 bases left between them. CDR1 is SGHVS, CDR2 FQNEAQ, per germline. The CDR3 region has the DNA TGTGCCAGCAGCTTAGTCAGGGGCAATCAGCCCCAGCATTTT. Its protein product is CASSLVRGNQPQHF.

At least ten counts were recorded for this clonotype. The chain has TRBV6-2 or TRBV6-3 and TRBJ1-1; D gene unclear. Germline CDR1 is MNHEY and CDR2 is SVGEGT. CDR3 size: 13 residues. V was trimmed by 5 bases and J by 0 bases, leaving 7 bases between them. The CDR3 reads CASSGRMNTEAFF. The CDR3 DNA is TGTGCCAGCAGTGGCAGAATGAACACTGAAGCTTTCTTT.

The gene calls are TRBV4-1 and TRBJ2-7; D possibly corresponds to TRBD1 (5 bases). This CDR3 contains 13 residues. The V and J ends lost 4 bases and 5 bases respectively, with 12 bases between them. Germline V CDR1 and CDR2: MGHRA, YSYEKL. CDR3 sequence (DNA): TGCGCCAGCAGCCCCGAAAGGGGCGACGAGCAGTACTTC. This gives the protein CASSPERGDEQYF.

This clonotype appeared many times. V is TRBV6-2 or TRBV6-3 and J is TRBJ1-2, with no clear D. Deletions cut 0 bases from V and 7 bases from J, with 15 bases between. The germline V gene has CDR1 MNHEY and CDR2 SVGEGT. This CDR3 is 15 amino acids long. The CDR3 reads CASSYSNPPVAGYTF. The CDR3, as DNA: TGTGCCAGCAGTTACTCGAATCCCCCTGTCGCTGGCTACACCTTC.

CDR3 coding DNA: TGTGCCAGCAGTGGGGGAGGGGCAGGAGGTCAGCCCCAGCATTTT. Its protein is CASSGGGAGGQPQHF. The chain carries TRBV6-1 and TRBJ1-5; D may be TRBD1 (5 bases). Germline assignment: CDR1 MNHNS and CDR2 SASEGT. The V end was cut by 4 bases, the J end by 6 bases, with 16 bases between. The CDR3 is 15 residues long.

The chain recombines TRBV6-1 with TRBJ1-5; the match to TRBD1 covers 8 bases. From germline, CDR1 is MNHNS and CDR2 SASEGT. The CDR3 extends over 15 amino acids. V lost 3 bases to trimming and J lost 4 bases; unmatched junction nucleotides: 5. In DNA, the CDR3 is TGTGCCAGCAGTGACGGGACAGGCCAGAATCAGCCCCAGCATTTT. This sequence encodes CASSDGTGQNQPQHF.

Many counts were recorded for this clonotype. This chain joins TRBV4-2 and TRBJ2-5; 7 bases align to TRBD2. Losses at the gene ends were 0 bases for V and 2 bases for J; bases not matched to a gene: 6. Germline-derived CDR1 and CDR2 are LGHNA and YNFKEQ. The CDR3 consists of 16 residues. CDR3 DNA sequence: TGTGCCAGCAGCCAAGACGTCGGGGAGGGGCAAGAGACCCAGTACTTC. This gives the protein CASSQDVGEGQETQYF.

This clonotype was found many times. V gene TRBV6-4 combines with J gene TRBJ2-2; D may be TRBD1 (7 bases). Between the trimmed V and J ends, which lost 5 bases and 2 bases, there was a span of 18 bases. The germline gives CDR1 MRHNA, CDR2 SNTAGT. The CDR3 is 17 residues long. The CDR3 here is CASSRRDSVFNTGELFF. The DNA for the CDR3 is TGTGCCAGCAGTCGGAGGGACAGCGTCTTCAACACCGGGGAGCTGTTTTTT.

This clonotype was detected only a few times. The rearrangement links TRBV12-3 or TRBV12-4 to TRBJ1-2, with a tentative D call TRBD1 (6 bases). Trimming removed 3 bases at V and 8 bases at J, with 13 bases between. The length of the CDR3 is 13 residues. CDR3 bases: TGTGCCAGCAGTTTGCGCACCAGGGGAGGCTACACCTTC. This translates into CASSLRTRGGYTF.